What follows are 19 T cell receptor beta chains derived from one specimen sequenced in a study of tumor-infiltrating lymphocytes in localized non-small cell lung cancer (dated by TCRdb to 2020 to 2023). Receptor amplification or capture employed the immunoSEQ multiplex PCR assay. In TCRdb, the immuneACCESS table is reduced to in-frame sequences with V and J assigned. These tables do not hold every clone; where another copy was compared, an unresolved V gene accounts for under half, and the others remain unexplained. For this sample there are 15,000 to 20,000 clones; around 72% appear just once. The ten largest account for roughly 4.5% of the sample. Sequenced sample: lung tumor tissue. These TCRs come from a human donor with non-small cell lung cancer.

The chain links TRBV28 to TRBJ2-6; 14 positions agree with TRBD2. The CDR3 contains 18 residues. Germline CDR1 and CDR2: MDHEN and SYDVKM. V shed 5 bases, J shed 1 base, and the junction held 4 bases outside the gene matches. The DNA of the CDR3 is TGTGCCAGCAGTCCTCGGACTAGCGGGAGGTCTGGGGCCAACGTCCTGACTTTC. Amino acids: CASSPRTSGRSGANVLTF. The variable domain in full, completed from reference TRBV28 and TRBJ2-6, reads DVKVTQSSRYLVKRTGEKVFLECVQDMDHENMFWYRQDPGLGLRLIYFSYDVKMKEKGDIPEGYSVSREKKERFSLILESASTNQTSMYLCASSPRTSGRSGANVLTFGAGSRLTVL.

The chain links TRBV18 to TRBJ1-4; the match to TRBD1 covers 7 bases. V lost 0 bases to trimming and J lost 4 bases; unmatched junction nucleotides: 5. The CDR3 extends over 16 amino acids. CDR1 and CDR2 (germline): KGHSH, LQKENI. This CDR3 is CASSPPNRGGNEKLFF. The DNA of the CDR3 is TGTGCCAGCTCACCACCGAACAGGGGAGGTAATGAAAAACTGTTTTTT. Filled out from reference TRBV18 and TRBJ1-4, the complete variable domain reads NAGVMQNPRHLVRRRGQEARLRCSPMKGHSHVYWYRQLPEEGLKFMVYLQKENIIDESGMPKERFSAEFPKEGPSILRIQQVVRGDSAAYFCASSPPNRGGNEKLFFGSGTQLSVL.

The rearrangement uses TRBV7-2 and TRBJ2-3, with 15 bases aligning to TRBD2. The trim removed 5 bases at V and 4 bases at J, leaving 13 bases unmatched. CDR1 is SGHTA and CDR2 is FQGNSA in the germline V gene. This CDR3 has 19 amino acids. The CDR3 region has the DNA TGTGCCAGCAGCCAGGGGGGACTAGCGGGGGGCTCTTTCTCAGATACGCAGTATTTT. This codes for CASSQGGLAGGSFSDTQYF.

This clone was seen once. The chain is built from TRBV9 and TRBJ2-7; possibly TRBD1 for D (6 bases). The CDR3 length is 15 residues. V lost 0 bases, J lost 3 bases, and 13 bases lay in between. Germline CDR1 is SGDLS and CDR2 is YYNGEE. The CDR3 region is CASSVDYRAGYEQYF. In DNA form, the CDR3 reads TGTGCCAGCAGCGTAGATTACAGGGCGGGCTACGAGCAGTACTTC.

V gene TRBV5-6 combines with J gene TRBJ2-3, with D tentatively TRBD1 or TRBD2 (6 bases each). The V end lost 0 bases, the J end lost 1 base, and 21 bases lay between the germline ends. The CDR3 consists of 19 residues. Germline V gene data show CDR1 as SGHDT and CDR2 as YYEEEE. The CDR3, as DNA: TGTGCCAGCAGCTTGGAAGTTAGGGCAGGGGAGGAGGGCACAGATACGCAGTATTTT. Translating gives CASSLEVRAGEEGTDTQYF.

The CDR3 region is CASSPEPQADTQYF. The CDR3 DNA follows: TGTGCCAGCAGCCCGGAACCCCAGGCAGATACGCAGTATTTT. This chain uses TRBV7-3 with TRBJ2-3; unclear D gene. The V end lost 5 bases, the J end lost 4 bases, and 13 bases lay between the germline ends. From germline, CDR1 is SGHTA and CDR2 FQGTGA. This CDR3 has 14 residues.

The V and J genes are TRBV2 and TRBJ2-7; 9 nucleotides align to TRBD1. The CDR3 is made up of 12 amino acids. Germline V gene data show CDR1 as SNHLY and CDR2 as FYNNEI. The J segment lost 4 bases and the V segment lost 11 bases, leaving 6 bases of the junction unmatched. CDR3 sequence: CAVPGQGYEQYF. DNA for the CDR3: TGTGCCGTTCCGGGACAGGGTTACGAGCAGTACTTC.

CDR3 loop: CASSYVSGGKETQYF. The CDR3 region has the DNA TGTGCCAGCAGTTATGTTAGCGGGGGAAAAGAGACCCAGTACTTC. This chain connects TRBV6-6 to TRBJ2-5; 9 bases match TRBD2. The CDR3 is 15 amino acids. Per the germline V gene, CDR1 is MNHNY and CDR2 is SVGAGI (reference sequence). J gave up 3 bases and V 3 bases, and 5 bases lay outside the gene matches.

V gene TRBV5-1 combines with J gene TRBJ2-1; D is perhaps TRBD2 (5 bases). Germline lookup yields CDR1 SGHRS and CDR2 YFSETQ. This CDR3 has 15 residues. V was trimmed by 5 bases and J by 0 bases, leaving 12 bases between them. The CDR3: CASRVSVDSYNEQFF. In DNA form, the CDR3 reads TGCGCCAGCAGGGTTAGCGTGGACTCCTACAATGAGCAGTTCTTC.

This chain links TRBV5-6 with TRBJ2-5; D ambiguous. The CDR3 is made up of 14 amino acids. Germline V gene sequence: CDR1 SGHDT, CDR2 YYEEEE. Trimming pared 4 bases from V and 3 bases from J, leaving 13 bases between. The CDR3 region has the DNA TGTGCCAGCAGCCGCCAGTCGACCGAAGAGACCCAGTACTTC. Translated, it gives CASSRQSTEETQYF.

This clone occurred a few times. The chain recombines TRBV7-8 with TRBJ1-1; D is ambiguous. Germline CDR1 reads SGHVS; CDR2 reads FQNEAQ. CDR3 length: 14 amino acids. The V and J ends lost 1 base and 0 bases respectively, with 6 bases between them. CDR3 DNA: TGTGCCAGCAGCTTAGTTGGGATGAACACTGAAGCTTTCTTT. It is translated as CASSLVGMNTEAFF.

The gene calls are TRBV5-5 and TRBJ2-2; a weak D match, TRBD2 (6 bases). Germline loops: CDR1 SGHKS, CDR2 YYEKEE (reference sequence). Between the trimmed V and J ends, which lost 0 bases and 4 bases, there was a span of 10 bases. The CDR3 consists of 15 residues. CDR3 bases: TGTGCCAGCAGCTTGGACGGGGGAGGCACCGGGGAGCTGTTTTTT. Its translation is CASSLDGGGTGELFF.

CDR3 sequence reads: CASKLAGPTDTQYF. The CDR3 coding sequence is TGTGCCAGCAAACTAGCGGGACCCACAGATACGCAGTATTTT. J is TRBJ2-3 and V is TRBV6-1; 10 nucleotides line up with TRBD2. The CDR3 is 14 amino acids. The junction had 3 bases not matched to a gene; V was cut back by 7 bases and J by 2 bases. The germline gives CDR1 MNHNS, CDR2 SASEGT.

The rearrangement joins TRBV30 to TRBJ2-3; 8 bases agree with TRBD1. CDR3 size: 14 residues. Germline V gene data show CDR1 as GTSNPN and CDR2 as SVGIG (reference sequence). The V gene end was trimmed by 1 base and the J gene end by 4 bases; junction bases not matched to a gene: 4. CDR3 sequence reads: CAWSGRGLSDTQYF. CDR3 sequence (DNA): TGTGCCTGGAGTGGCAGGGGGCTTTCAGATACGCAGTATTTT.

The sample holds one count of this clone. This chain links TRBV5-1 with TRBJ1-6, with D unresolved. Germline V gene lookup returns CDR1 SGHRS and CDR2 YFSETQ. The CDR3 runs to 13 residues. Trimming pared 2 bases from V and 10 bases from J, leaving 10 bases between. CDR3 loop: CASSLAEKSPLHF. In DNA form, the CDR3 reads TGCGCCAGCAGCTTAGCAGAGAAGTCACCCCTCCACTTT. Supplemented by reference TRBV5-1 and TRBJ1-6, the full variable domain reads KAGVTQTPRYLIKTRGQQVTLSCSPISGHRSVSWYQQTPGQGLQFLFEYFSETQRNKGNFPGRFSGRQFSNSRSEMNVSTLELGDSALYLCASSLAEKSPLHFGNGTRLTVT.

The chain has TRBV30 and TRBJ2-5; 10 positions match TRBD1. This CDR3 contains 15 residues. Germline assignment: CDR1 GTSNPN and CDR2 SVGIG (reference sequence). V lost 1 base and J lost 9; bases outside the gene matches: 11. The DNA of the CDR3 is TGTGCCTGGAGTGGGGACAGGGGCGCGTTTGGGCCCCAGTACTTC. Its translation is CAWSGDRGAFGPQYF.

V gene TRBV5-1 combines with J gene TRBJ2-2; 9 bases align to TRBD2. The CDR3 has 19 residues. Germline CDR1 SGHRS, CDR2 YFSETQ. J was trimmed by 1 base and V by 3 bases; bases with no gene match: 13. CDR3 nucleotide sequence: TGCGCCAGCAGCTCCCTGGGTAGGGGAGCGGGAGGGAACACCGGGGAGCTGTTTTTT. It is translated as CASSSLGRGAGGNTGELFF.

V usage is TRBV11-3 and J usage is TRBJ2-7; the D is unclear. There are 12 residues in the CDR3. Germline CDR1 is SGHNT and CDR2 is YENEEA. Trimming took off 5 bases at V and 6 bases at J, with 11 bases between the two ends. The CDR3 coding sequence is TGTGCCAGCAGCCCAACCAGTGGCGAGCAGTACTTC. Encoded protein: CASSPTSGEQYF.

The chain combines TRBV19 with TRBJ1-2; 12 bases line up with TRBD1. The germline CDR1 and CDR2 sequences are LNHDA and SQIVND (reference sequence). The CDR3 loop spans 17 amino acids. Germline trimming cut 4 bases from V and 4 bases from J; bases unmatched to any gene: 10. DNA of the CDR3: TGTGCCAGTAGTACTACCGGGACAGGGGGCGCGAGCTATGGCTACACCTTC. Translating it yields CASSTTGTGGASYGYTF.